The TCR beta chain described here comes from a study of cytomegalovirus exposure and HLA in healthy donors. Study-level points and caveats: There were a few CMV-associated chains whose specificity for CMV antigens was confirmed in vitro. Generally TCR sequences proved uncommon, though certain public TCRs appeared in numerous donors.

Trimming cost V 8 bases and J 3 bases, with 9 bases left between them. CDR3 length: 12 residues. The germline V gene encodes CDR1 SGHAT and CDR2 FQNNGV. TCRdb keeps only in-frame clones here, not all; method: immunoSEQ multiplex PCR. The sample has about 330,000 clones; about nine tenths are singletons. As to this clone: Its antigen is unidentified.

The donors were part of the roughly 120-subject validation cohort, which stood apart from the approximately 700-subject first cohort. This sequence joins TRBV11-2 and TRBJ2-3, with D uncertain. Sequenced material: PBMCs. The receptor's source is a woman younger than 35 in good health and CMV-seronegative. The CDR3 spells CASGLRTDTQYF. The CDR3 region has the DNA TGTGCCAGCGGGCTCCGTACAGATACGCAGTATTTT. Combining the CDR3 with reference TRBV11-2 and TRBJ2-3 gives the whole variable domain EAGVAQSPRYKIIEKRQSVAFWCNPISGHATLYWYQQILGQGPKLLIQFQNNGVVDDSQLPKDRFSAERLKGVDSTLKIQPAKLEDSAVYLCASGLRTDTQYFGPGTRLTVL.